A single sample is the source of the 28 T cell receptor beta chains below, sequenced in a study of blood T cell repertoires in COVID-19. Clones were read by immunoSEQ multiplex PCR, and TCRdb kept only the in-frame ones, dropping some. Of roughly 140,000 clones listed, roughly 80% are singletons. The sample taken for sequencing was peripheral blood. These receptors all come from a woman of 80 years or more in a cohort sampled during active or convalescent COVID-19.

The V call is TRBV7-6, the J call TRBJ1-3; TRBD1 aligns across 8 bases. The CDR3 totals 16 residues. V lost 5 bases, J lost 2 bases, and 8 bases stayed unmatched. CDR1 SGHVS and CDR2 FNYEAQ come from the germline V gene. The CDR3 DNA reads as TGTGCCAGCAGCCCCCGACAGGGGAAAGCTGGAAACACCATATATTTT. It encodes CASSPRQGKAGNTIYF.

The chain is built from TRBV5-1 and TRBJ2-4; perhaps TRBD1 as D (5 bases). V lost 0 bases and J lost 0, with 13 bases in between. CDR3 size: 17 residues. From germline, CDR1 is SGHRS and CDR2 YFSETQ. The CDR3 DNA is TGCGCCAGCAGCTTGGTATGGGGCGGCCTAGCCAAAAACATTCAGTACTTC. Its protein is CASSLVWGGLAKNIQYF.

The chain carries TRBV5-4 and TRBJ1-4; TRBD1 matches 7 bases. J gave up 4 bases and V 2 bases, and 2 bases lay outside the gene matches. The CDR3 runs to 14 residues. Germline V gene data show CDR1 as SGHNT and CDR2 as YYREEE (reference sequence). CDR3 sequence reads: CASSFGTDNEKLFF. CDR3 bases: TGTGCCAGCAGCTTCGGGACAGATAATGAAAAACTGTTTTTT.

This clone was recorded many times. This chain links TRBV19 with TRBJ1-5; D remains ambiguous. Germline V lookup: CDR1 LNHDA, CDR2 SQIVND (reference sequence). The CDR3 length is 15 residues. With 1 base removed from V and 1 base from J, the gap between germline ends came to 8 bases. Here the CDR3 DNA reads TGTGCCAGTAGTATAGCGGTTTCGAGCAATCAGCCCCAGCATTTT. It is translated as CASSIAVSSNQPQHF.

This rearrangement joins TRBV20-1 to TRBJ1-1; the D is unclear. This CDR3 has 11 residues. Per the germline V gene, CDR1 is DFQATT and CDR2 is SNEGSKA (reference sequence). Between the trimmed V and J ends, which lost 3 bases and 5 bases, there was a span of 7 bases. The CDR3 DNA reads as TGCAGTGCTAGGAAGAGGACTGAAGCTTTCTTT. Translated, it gives CSARKRTEAFF.

The chain couples TRBV5-3 to TRBJ1-2; TRBD1 matches 7 bases. TRBV5-3 is treated as an ORF (open reading frame) with a function not yet certain. CDR3 length: 17 residues. Trimming at V came to 4 bases and at J to 3 bases, leaving 15 bases not matched to a gene. The CDR3 sequence: CARSGVTGIDIYYGYTF. CDR3 coding DNA: TGTGCCAGAAGCGGAGTGACAGGGATTGACATCTACTATGGCTACACCTTC.

The chain couples TRBV7-9 to TRBJ2-7, with 8 bases aligning to TRBD1. Germline V gene lookup returns CDR1 SEHNR and CDR2 FQNEAQ (reference sequence). After removal of 7 bases from V and 6 bases from J, the junction contained 17 bases not matched to a gene. This CDR3 is built from 16 residues. The CDR3 is CASTQDREWLKGEQYF. The CDR3 DNA reads TGTGCCAGCACCCAGGACAGGGAATGGTTAAAGGGCGAGCAGTACTTC.

V and J are TRBV11-2 and TRBJ2-5, with D perhaps TRBD2 (5 bases). The V end lost 7 bases, the J end lost 5 bases, and 20 bases lay between the germline ends. Germline-derived CDR1 and CDR2 are SGHAT and FQNNGV. CDR3 length: 15 residues. The CDR3 DNA is TGTGCCAGCACCCCTGCGGGTTCCGGGCGGGAGACCCAGTACTTC. It translates to CASTPAGSGRETQYF.

The CDR3, as DNA: TGTGCCAGCTCACCGTACAGGGCAATTGAAGCTTTCTTT. Protein product: CASSPYRAIEAFF. The chain uses TRBV18 and TRBJ1-1, with a possible D match to TRBD1 (6 bases). The germline V gene has CDR1 KGHSH and CDR2 LQKENI. V gave up 3 bases and J gave up 7 bases, with 12 bases separating them. This CDR3 is 13 amino acids long.

This clone was observed a handful of times. This chain connects TRBV4-3 to TRBJ2-2; TRBD2 agrees at 7 bases. CDR1 is LGHNA, CDR2 YSLEER, per germline. Germline trimming cut 3 bases from V and 0 bases from J; bases unmatched to any gene: 4. This CDR3 has 16 amino acids. Here the CDR3 DNA reads TGCGCCAGCAGCCATCCAGCGGGAACGAACACCGGGGAGCTGTTTTTT. Its translation is CASSHPAGTNTGELFF.

The chain recombines TRBV7-9 with TRBJ2-3, with a tentative D call TRBD1 (5 bases). Germline V gives CDR1 SEHNR, CDR2 FQNEAQ (reference sequence). The length of the CDR3 is 15 residues. Trimming pared 5 bases from V and 1 base from J, leaving 13 bases between. Here the CDR3 reads CASSDRERGTDTQYF. The CDR3 DNA reads as TGTGCCAGCAGCGACAGAGAACGTGGCACAGATACGCAGTATTTT.

The chain uses TRBV12-3 or TRBV12-4 and TRBJ1-2; the D is unclear. The CDR3 has 13 residues. V shed 5 bases and J shed 7 bases, with 14 bases lying between them. This CDR3 is CASSVRIGSGYTF. CDR3 nucleotide sequence: TGTGCCAGCAGTGTGAGAATCGGGTCTGGCTACACCTTC.

This clone was seen just once. The CDR3 sequence: CASSQSGTVNTDTQYF. DNA for the CDR3: TGTGCCAGCAGCCAATCCGGGACAGTTAACACAGATACGCAGTATTTT. V usage is TRBV4-2 and J usage is TRBJ2-3; 7 bases are shared with TRBD1. Germline V CDR1 and CDR2: LGHNA, YNFKEQ. The trim removed 2 bases at V and 2 bases at J, leaving 7 bases unmatched. The CDR3 sequence is 16 residues long.

Only a few counts were recorded for this clone. The V and J genes are TRBV19 and TRBJ2-1; D is ambiguous. The CDR3 runs 17 residues. The germline V gene encodes CDR1 LNHDA and CDR2 SQIVND (reference sequence). V was clipped by 2 bases and J by 3 bases, with 17 bases between them. This CDR3 reads CASSITLVGDFYNEQFF. The CDR3 bases are TGTGCCAGTAGTATAACCCTCGTCGGTGACTTCTACAATGAGCAGTTCTTC.

The chain recombines TRBV9 with TRBJ1-1; D unresolved. V was trimmed by 6 bases and J by 0 bases, leaving 15 bases between them. CDR3 length equals 15 residues. Germline V lookup: CDR1 SGDLS, CDR2 YYNGEE. DNA for the CDR3: TGTGCCAGCACCCCCCAACTAGTAATGAACACTGAAGCTTTCTTT. This gives the protein CASTPQLVMNTEAFF.

The CDR3 reads CASSQTGDPVSSPLHF. The DNA for the CDR3 is TGTGCCAGCAGCCAGACAGGGGACCCAGTCAGTTCACCCCTCCACTTT. The genes are TRBV4-2 and TRBJ1-6, with 8 nucleotides matching TRBD1. J lost 9 bases, V lost 3 bases, and 10 bases had no gene match. Germline CDR1 and CDR2: LGHNA and YNFKEQ. This CDR3 has 16 amino acids.

The chain carries TRBV5-4 and TRBJ2-3; D is unresolved. The CDR3 sequence is 15 residues long. V was clipped by 1 base and J by 2 bases, with 11 bases between them. Germline assignment: CDR1 SGHNT and CDR2 YYREEE (reference sequence). CDR3 region: CASSLSVQATDTQYF. The CDR3 bases are TGTGCCAGCAGCTTGTCGGTCCAGGCCACAGATACGCAGTATTTT.

CDR3 DNA sequence: TGTGCCAGCTCACCTGGGGGGACCACAGATACGCAGTATTTT. Translated: CASSPGGTTDTQYF. The chain joins TRBV18 to TRBJ2-3; TRBD2 might be the D (6 bases). V was clipped by 3 bases and J by 2 bases, with 9 bases between them. Germline V gene sequence: CDR1 KGHSH, CDR2 LQKENI. The CDR3 loop spans 14 amino acids.

The V and J genes are TRBV3-1 (or the pseudogene TRBV3-2) and TRBJ1-2; possible D gene TRBD1, 5 bases. Germline V gene lookup returns CDR1 LGHDT and CDR2 YNNKEL (reference sequence). Trimming cost V 5 bases and J 8 bases, with 15 bases left between them. CDR3 size: 13 residues. Here the CDR3 reads CASSSSGGKGYTF. The CDR3 DNA reads TGTGCCAGCAGCTCCTCTGGGGGGAAGGGCTACACCTTC.

The chain combines TRBV2 with TRBJ2-5; 7 bases map to TRBD1. CDR1 is SNHLY and CDR2 is FYNNEI in the germline V gene. CDR3 length: 15 amino acids. The V segment lost 5 bases and the J segment 9 bases; nucleotides outside the gene matches: 15. CDR3 protein: CASSPDRAAASPQYF. In nucleotides, the CDR3 is TGTGCCAGCAGTCCCGACAGGGCCGCCGCCTCTCCCCAGTACTTC.

This chain uses TRBV5-5 with TRBJ1-2; 8 bases align to TRBD1. Germline CDR1 and CDR2: SGHKS and YYEKEE (reference sequence). The CDR3 spans 15 residues. Unmatched junction bases numbered 12, after V lost 1 base and J lost 10 bases. The CDR3 nucleotides are TGTGCCAGCAGCTTGTTTCGGTTTGGGGACAGGTACTACACCTTC. This gives the protein CASSLFRFGDRYYTF. The full variable domain, rest sourced from reference TRBV5-5 and TRBJ1-2, is DAGVTQSPTHLIKTRGQQVTLRCSPISGHKSVSWYQQVLGQGPQFIFQYYEKEERGRGNFPDRFSARQFPNYSSELNVNALLLGDSALYLCASSLFRFGDRYYTFGSGTRLTVV.

The V call is TRBV30, the J call TRBJ2-3, with no clear D. There are 13 residues in the CDR3. The V end was cut by 0 bases, the J end by 0 bases, with 4 bases between. The germline V gene has CDR1 GTSNPN and CDR2 SVGIG (reference sequence). CDR3 in amino acids: CAWSVLSTDTQYF. CDR3 coding DNA: TGTGCCTGGAGTGTACTGAGCACAGATACGCAGTATTTT.

The chain combines TRBV19 with TRBJ2-4; TRBD1 agrees at 7 bases. Germline CDR1 LNHDA, CDR2 SQIVND (reference sequence). The CDR3 is 13 residues long. The trim removed 6 bases at V and 4 bases at J, leaving 3 bases unmatched. For the CDR3, the DNA is TGTGCCAGTAGCCGGGGACAGAAAAACATTCAGTACTTC. Its protein product is CASSRGQKNIQYF.

The V gene is TRBV6-5, the J gene TRBJ1-5; 9 bases are a match to TRBD1. This CDR3 spans 15 amino acids. V gave up 5 bases and J gave up 7 bases; unmatched junction bases: 9. Germline V gene sequence: CDR1 MNHEY, CDR2 SVGAGI. As DNA, the CDR3 is TGTGCCAGCAGTAAGGGACAGGGCTCGGGGCAGCCCCAGCATTTT. Residues: CASSKGQGSGQPQHF.

The chain combines TRBV5-1 with TRBJ1-2, with TRBD1 matching over 7 bases. The germline V gene encodes CDR1 SGHRS and CDR2 YFSETQ. The CDR3 length is 15 residues. V dropped 1 base and J dropped 8; count of bases not matched to a gene: 11. DNA for the CDR3: TGCGCCAGCAGCTTGTCAGGGGCAGGGGGAATAGGCTACACCTTC. It codes for CASSLSGAGGIGYTF.

The chain has TRBV7-9 and TRBJ1-1; no definite D call. V gave up 1 base and J gave up 1 base, with 7 bases separating them. The length of the CDR3 is 14 residues. The germline V gene has CDR1 SEHNR and CDR2 FQNEAQ (reference sequence). The CDR3 here is CASSLVGQNTEAFF. CDR3 sequence (DNA): TGTGCCAGCAGCTTAGTCGGTCAGAACACTGAAGCTTTCTTT. The full variable domain, its missing parts supplied by reference TRBV7-9 and TRBJ1-1, is DTGVSQNPRHKITKRGQNVTFRCDPISEHNRLYWYRQTLGQGPEFLTYFQNEAQLEKSRLLSDRFSAERPKGSFSTLEIQRTEQGDSAMYLCASSLVGQNTEAFFGQGTRLTVV.

CDR3 DNA: TGCGCCAGCAGCCAATATGAGGCTTCGACCCAGTACTTC. Its protein product is CASSQYEASTQYF. The rearrangement joins TRBV4-1 to TRBJ2-5; D not resolved. The V gene lost 2 bases and the J gene lost 7 bases, with 11 bases spanning the gap. This CDR3 has 13 amino acids. Germline-derived CDR1 and CDR2 are MGHRA and YSYEKL.

The chain links TRBV24-1 to TRBJ2-7; a weak D match, TRBD1 (5 bases). The CDR3 totals 15 residues. Between the trimmed V and J ends, which lost 1 base and 2 bases, there was a span of 11 bases. The germline V gene has CDR1 KGHDR and CDR2 SFDVKD. CDR3 sequence reads: CATSDFRPGTYEQYV. CDR3 nucleotide sequence: TGTGCCACCAGTGATTTCAGGCCAGGGACCTACGAGCAGTACGTC.